The clone carrying this TCR beta chain appeared a few times. Antigen: not known. The data were obtained in a study of CD8+ T cells in alopecia areata. General study points: Normal scalp had lower clonality than lesional scalp, with alopecia totalis/universalis lesions showing this most strongly.

Treatment specified: oral pan-JAK inhibitor, 5-10 mg twice daily. TCR sequencing used cDNA made by reverse transcription of extracted RNA. Profiling relied on immunoSEQ multiplex PCR, and the TCRdb table lists in-frame clones only, not all of them. This sample has hundreds of thousands of clones; under 70% occur once, and the top ten carry approximately 1.2%. The sequence was obtained from a human donor with alopecia areata. The sequenced sample was CD4+ T cells sorted from blood, obtained at approximately week 45, from a patient treated with tofacitinib.

CDR3: CASSQGWGGQGSEKLFF. CDR3 nucleotides: TGCGCCAGCAGCCAAGGATGGGGCGGACAGGGATCTGAAAAACTGTTTTTT. The V call is TRBV4-1, the J call TRBJ1-4, with 8 nucleotides matching TRBD1. The CDR3 consists of 17 residues. Germline CDR1 reads MGHRA; CDR2 reads YSYEKL. V lost 1 base to trimming and J lost 7 bases; unmatched junction nucleotides: 11.